These T cell receptor beta chains were read from a single sample in a study of T cells in Graves' hyperthyroidism and ophthalmopathy. One entry per CDR3 protein results from TCRdb running MiXCR on the multiplex PCR reads. The sample carries about 210,000 distinct CDR3 sequences, roughly a sixth recorded once. Sequences were obtained from blood. The receptor source for this set is a man aged 50-59 years with Graves' hyperthyroidism. The CDR3 runs from the conserved cysteine through the conserved F or W. The D gene is left open where the match is weak.

v_call d_call cdr3_aa
TRBV28 . CASRPRAELKLFF
TRBV20-1 TRBD2 CSARDRREVTGELFF
TRBV6-1 TRBD1 CASSFDRGAYEQYF
TRBV28 TRBD1 CASSPGSGGPGELFF
TRBV2 TRBD1 CASRPDRAGEQYF
TRBV6-2/TRBV6-3 TRBD2 CASRPRLAAVKTYNEQFF
TRBV5-1 . CASSLTGLINEQFF
TRBV28 . CASSLLPRGDTEAFF
TRBV20-1 TRBD1 CSAWDRGVLAGSPETQYF
TRBV6-5 . CASSYPTGRNTEAFF
TRBV20-1 . CSASPIGRNSPLHF